This T cell receptor (beta chain) was identified during a study of CD8 T cells in Susac syndrome. Unmatched junction bases numbered 5, after V lost 3 bases and J lost 8 bases. Looked up from germline, CDR1 is KGHSH and CDR2 is LQKENI. This CDR3 is built from 15 residues. The CD8+ and CD4+ T cells were negatively isolated, with the TEMRA cells enriched by FACS. Reverse transcription of about 0.5 to 1 ug RNA used random hexamers. From the immunoSEQ multiplex PCR reads, TCRdb called clonotypes with MiXCR, one entry per CDR3 protein. The table has about 210,000 distinct CDR3 sequences, nearly 97% seen once.

The chain has TRBV18 and TRBJ2-1, with TRBD2 identical over 12 bases. The receptor comes from a human donor with multiple sclerosis. Source material: CD4+ T cells from PBMCs. CDR3 loop: CASSPPSGRADEQFF. In DNA form, the CDR3 reads TGTGCCAGCTCACCCCCTAGCGGGAGGGCCGATGAGCAGTTCTTC.